These T cell receptor beta chains were read from a single sample in a study of blood T cell repertoires in COVID-19. The data were produced by immunoSEQ multiplex PCR, yet TCRdb's version contains in-frame clones alone and is incomplete. The top ten clones hold roughly 2.3% of a sample with 88,000 or so clones, roughly 87% of them seen once. Sequencing input: peripheral blood. Receptors were obtained from a man aged 50 or older with acute or convalescent COVID-19. Both conserved end residues are part of each CDR3. A D gene is named only where the DNA matches it firmly. The size entry is marked missing in some rows and otherwise reads once, few, many or a size class.

V	J	D	size	CDR3	DNA
TRBV18	TRBJ2-4	TRBD1	-	CASSPRTGGKNIQYF	TGTGCCAGCTCACCGCGGACAGGGGGCAAAAACATTCAGTACTTC
TRBV9	TRBJ1-2	TRBD1	-	CASSPRAPGTDLYGYTF	TGTGCCAGCAGCCCGAGGGCCCCAGGGACAGACCTATATGGCTACACCTTC
TRBV5-6	TRBJ1-5	TRBD1	-	CASSLRQGTQPQHF	TGTGCCAGCAGCTTGAGACAGGGGACACAGCCCCAGCATTTT
TRBV7-9	TRBJ2-1	TRBD2	-	CASGSSGEYNEQFF	TGTGCCAGCGGTTCTAGCGGGGAATACAATGAGCAGTTCTTC
TRBV5-4	TRBJ2-1	-	-	CASSPWLGPTGSNEQFF	TGTGCCAGCAGCCCCTGGTTGGGTCCCACAGGCAGTAATGAGCAGTTCTTC
TRBV7-9	TRBJ1-1	-	-	CASRSIRGTEAFF	TGTGCCAGCAGGTCTATCAGGGGCACTGAAGCTTTCTTT
TRBV12-3/TRBV12-4	TRBJ2-2	-	-	CASSLDIEGELFF	TGTGCCAGCAGTTTGGACATCGAGGGGGAGCTGTTTTTT
TRBV6-5	TRBJ1-6	TRBD1	-	CASMGDRAFNSPLHF	TGTGCCAGCATGGGGGACAGGGCCTTTAATTCACCCCTCCACTTT
TRBV6-6	TRBJ1-5	TRBD1	-	CASSPTPGTGINQPQHF	TGTGCCAGCAGTCCTACCCCCGGGACAGGGATCAATCAGCCCCAGCATTTT
TRBV10-2	TRBJ2-1	-	-	CASSSTSLGYNEQFF	TGCGCCAGCTCTAGCACCTCCCTCGGTTACAATGAGCAGTTCTTC
TRBV2	TRBJ2-2	TRBD1	-	CASSDTSTGERDTGELFF	TGTGCCAGCAGTGATACAAGTACAGGGGAACGGGACACCGGGGAGCTGTTTTTT
TRBV7-2	TRBJ2-5	TRBD2	once	CASSVGSGEPRRETQYF	TGTGCCAGCAGCGTGGGGAGCGGGGAGCCACGGCGGGAGACCCAGTACTTC
TRBV5-1	TRBJ2-1	-	-	CASSLKQGNKNEQFF	TGCGCCAGCAGCTTGAAACAGGGTAATAAGAATGAGCAGTTCTTC
TRBV28	TRBJ2-7	-	-	CASRVGTPPYEQYF	TGTGCCAGCAGGGTCGGGACTCCCCCCTACGAGCAGTACTTC
TRBV15	TRBJ1-1	TRBD1	-	CATSRERDRNEAFF	TGTGCCACCAGCAGAGAAAGGGACAGAAATGAAGCTTTCTTT
TRBV2	TRBJ1-2	TRBD1	-	CASSALGQGARGYTF	TGTGCCAGCAGTGCCCTAGGACAGGGGGCCCGTGGCTACACCTTC
TRBV28	TRBJ2-7	TRBD1	-	CASSAPGTALSYEQYF	TGTGCCAGCAGTGCTCCCGGGACAGCCCTCTCCTACGAGCAGTACTTC
TRBV29-1	TRBJ2-3	TRBD1	-	CSVSGGNTDTQYF	TGCAGCGTCTCAGGGGGAAACACAGATACGCAGTATTTT
TRBV6-5	TRBJ1-1	-	-	CASSQLTLRTEAFF	TGTGCCAGCAGCCAATTGACTCTGAGGACTGAAGCTTTCTTT
TRBV19	TRBJ1-4	TRBD1	-	CASSTGGTNEKLFF	TGTGCCAGTAGTACAGGGGGTACTAATGAAAAACTGTTTTTT
TRBV27	TRBJ1-6	TRBD1	-	CASSFRDRGNSPLHF	TGTGCCAGCAGTTTCCGGGACAGGGGGAATTCACCCCTCCACTTT
TRBV5-4	TRBJ2-4	TRBD2	-	CASSSYAAGGPRNIQYF	TGTGCCAGCAGCTCGTACGCAGCGGGAGGGCCGAGAAACATTCAGTACTTC
TRBV11-3	TRBJ2-3	-	-	CASSPGPSTDTQYF	TGTGCCAGCAGCCCGGGTCCGAGCACAGATACGCAGTATTTT
TRBV7-2	TRBJ2-5	-	-	CASSYLGRETQYF	TGTGCCAGCAGCTATCTGGGCCGCGAGACCCAGTACTTC
TRBV5-5	TRBJ2-3	-	-	CASSTQDGRRDTQYF	TGTGCCAGCAGCACACAGGACGGACGTCGGGATACGCAGTATTTT
TRBV9	TRBJ1-3	TRBD1	-	CASSVGQGAQSGNTIYF	TGTGCCAGCAGCGTAGGTCAGGGGGCGCAGTCTGGAAACACCATATATTTT
TRBV5-1	TRBJ2-1	-	-	CASSLEHSSYNEQFF	TGCGCCAGCAGCTTGGAGCACAGCTCCTACAATGAGCAGTTCTTC
TRBV4-1	TRBJ1-1	-	-	CASSQVGQDTEAFF	TGCGCCAGCAGCCAAGTGGGTCAGGACACTGAAGCTTTCTTT
TRBV4-3	TRBJ2-1	-	-	CASGDASQAPNEQFF	TGCGCCAGCGGCGACGCGTCCCAGGCACCCAATGAGCAGTTCTTC
TRBV6-6	TRBJ2-2	TRBD2	-	CASSSGLAGGGELFF	TGTGCCAGCAGTTCGGGACTAGCGGGAGGCGGGGAGCTGTTTTTT
TRBV15	TRBJ1-2	-	-	CATSREPQETEYGYTF	TGTGCCACCAGCAGAGAACCCCAAGAGACTGAGTATGGCTACACCTTC
TRBV19	TRBJ1-1	-	once	CASSLTENTEAFF	TGTGCCAGTAGCTTGACAGAAAACACTGAAGCTTTCTTT
TRBV6-5	TRBJ1-2	TRBD1	few	CASRDTGEGGYTF	TGTGCCAGCAGAGACACAGGGGAAGGAGGCTACACCTTC
TRBV6-5	TRBJ2-1	TRBD2	-	CASSYLAGGEQFF	TGTGCCAGCAGTTACTTAGCGGGGGGTGAGCAGTTCTTC
TRBV2	TRBJ1-5	-	-	CASSLIYSNQPQHF	TGTGCCAGCAGCCTAATCTATAGCAATCAGCCCCAGCATTTT
TRBV21-1	TRBJ2-1	-	-	CASSKSHPSGHYNEQFF	TGTGCCAGCAGCAAAAGTCATCCTAGCGGGCACTACAATGAGCAGTTCTTC
TRBV5-1	TRBJ1-4	TRBD1	-	CASSLGTGDPRNEKLFF	TGCGCCAGCAGCTTGGGGACAGGGGACCCCCGTAATGAAAAACTGTTTTTT
TRBV20-1	TRBJ1-1	-	-	CRGAQGTEAFF	TGCAGGGGGGCCCAGGGAACTGAAGCTTTCTTT